This record concerns one TCR beta chain sequence. Its antigen is undetermined. The CDR3 has 13 residues. Germline CDR1 MNHEY, CDR2 SVGEGT. Naive cells were sorted as CD45RO-, CCR7+, CD27+ and CD95-. This sample is drawn from a study of CXCR3-negative and CXCR3-positive naive CD8 T cells. Whole-study context: Each library held about 1.5 +/- 0.3 million TRB reads, approximately 130 million in total. Study-level findings and limits: Both naive subsets showed comparably high diversity, and memory CD8+ cells showed much lower diversity. More hydrophobic TRB CDR3s were found in CXCR3-positive naive cells than in CXCR3-negative naive cells. For the naive subsets, surface CD5 was similar, and TCR strength was inferred from TRB CDR3 properties.

Researchers prepared the TRB cDNA libraries using 5' RACE with UMI labels. Each CDR3 protein gets one entry in TCRdb, which reprocessed the 5' RACE reads and gives no DNA. The sample data list tens of thousands of distinct CDR3 sequences. The source of this sequence is a human donor in good health. Some clones in this sample may be carry-over from other donors' samples. The chain couples TRBV6-2 or TRBV6-3 to TRBJ2-1. Sequencing input: naive CXCR3+ CD8+ T cells from blood. Subset specified: CD45RO-CCR7+CD27+CD95- naive CD8+ T cells expressing CXCR3 (TNR3+). The CDR3 is CASSSYDGVEQFF.